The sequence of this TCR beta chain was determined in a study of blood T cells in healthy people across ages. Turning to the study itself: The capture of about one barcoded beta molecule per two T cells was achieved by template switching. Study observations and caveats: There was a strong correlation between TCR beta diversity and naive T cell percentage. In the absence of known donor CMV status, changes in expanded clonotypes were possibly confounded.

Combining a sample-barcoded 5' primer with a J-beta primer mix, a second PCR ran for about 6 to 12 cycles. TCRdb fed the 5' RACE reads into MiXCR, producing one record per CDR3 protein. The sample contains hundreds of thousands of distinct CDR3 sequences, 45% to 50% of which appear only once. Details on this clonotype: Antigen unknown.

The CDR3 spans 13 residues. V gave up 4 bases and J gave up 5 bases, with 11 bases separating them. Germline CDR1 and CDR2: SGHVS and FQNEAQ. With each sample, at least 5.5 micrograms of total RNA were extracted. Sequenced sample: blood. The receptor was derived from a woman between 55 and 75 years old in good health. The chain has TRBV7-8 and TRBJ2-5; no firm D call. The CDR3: CASSSSPAETQYF. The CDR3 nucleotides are TGTGCCAGCAGCTCCTCCCCCGCGGAGACCCAGTACTTC. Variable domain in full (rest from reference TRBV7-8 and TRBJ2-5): GAGVSQSPRYKVAKRGQDVALRCDPISGHVSLFWYQQALGQGPEFLTYFQNEAQLDKSGLPSDRFFAERPEGSVSTLKIQRTQQEDSAVYLCASSSSPAETQYFGPGTRLLVL.